This T cell receptor (beta chain) was observed in a study of blood T cell repertoires in COVID-19. At the level of the study: The United States, Italy and Spain provided the acute and convalescent COVID-19 samples. Sample material is recorded as cDNA or gDNA derived from T cells, B-cell-depleted T cells, or PBMCs.

CDR1 is LGHNA and CDR2 is YNFKEQ in the germline V gene. V was clipped by 0 bases and J by 5 bases, with 14 bases between them. The CDR3 consists of 15 residues. Original analysis: The assay estimated nucleated cells by amplifying reference gene primers. Assay used: immunoSEQ multiplex PCR; TCRdb lists only in-frame clones, some missing. The DNA gave D and trimming, while V, J and clone size come from that table. The table lists approximately 40,000 clones, about 80% of them singletons. The clonotype comes from an elderly man with active or convalescent COVID-19. The chain recombines TRBV4-2 with TRBJ2-7, with D tentatively TRBD1 (5 bases). The specimen was peripheral blood. The CDR3 loop is CASSQDVRGSDEQYF. CDR3 coding DNA: TGTGCCAGCAGCCAAGATGTAAGGGGAAGCGACGAGCAGTACTTC.